These 14 T cell receptor beta chains share one sample of origin, sequenced in a study of T cell repertoires in cytomegalovirus infection. TCRdb re-analysed the reads in MiXCR, keeping a single row per CDR3 protein. The table records some 680,000 distinct CDR3 sequences, 35% to 45% of them present only once. The specimen sequenced was PBMCs. Every receptor here comes from a human donor in good health (CMV status not recorded). Some clones in this sample may be carry-over from other donors' samples.

In this sample, this clonotype turned up many times. This sequence joins TRBV28 and TRBJ1-1; weak D call: TRBD1 (6 bases). The CDR3 spans 14 residues. Germline V lookup: CDR1 MDHEN, CDR2 SYDVKM. Trimming shortened V by 6 bases and J by 0 bases, and 11 bases separated the two germline ends. The CDR3 loop is CASSLTGLNTEAFF. The CDR3 nucleotides read TGTGCCAGCAGCCTGACAGGACTGAACACTGAAGCTTTCTTT.

The table lists this clonotype with a few counts. The V and J genes are TRBV6-1 and TRBJ2-2; maybe TRBD2 (5 bases). The germline V and J ends were trimmed by 3 bases and 8 bases, with 13 bases remaining between them. Germline V lookup: CDR1 MNHNS, CDR2 SASEGT. This CDR3 region has 14 residues. Here the CDR3 reads CASSELRAGGELFF. DNA for the CDR3: TGTGCCAGCAGTGAGCTGAGGGCTGGAGGGGAGCTGTTTTTT.

This clonotype has ten or more counts. The rearrangement joins TRBV7-2 to TRBJ2-5; D is undetermined. The V gene lost 2 bases and the J gene lost 5 bases, with 9 bases spanning the gap. The CDR3 contains 13 residues. CDR1 SGHTA and CDR2 FQGNSA come from the germline V gene. The CDR3 reads CASSLWLGETQYF. DNA of the CDR3: TGTGCCAGCAGCTTATGGCTAGGCGAGACCCAGTACTTC.

This clonotype has only a few counts. The chain employs TRBV6-1 and TRBJ2-5; D is ambiguous. In germline, CDR1 is MNHNS, CDR2 SASEGT. CDR3 length equals 13 residues. V was clipped by 6 bases and J by 5 bases, with 13 bases between them. The CDR3 DNA reads TGTGCCAGCAGACTCAGCCCCCGGGAGACCCAGTACTTC. Translated, it gives CASRLSPRETQYF.

The chain couples TRBV10-3 to TRBJ2-2; D is perhaps TRBD1 (6 bases). CDR3 length: 15 amino acids. V lost 11 bases and J lost 4, with 20 bases in between. Germline V CDR1 and CDR2: ENHRY, SYGVKD. This CDR3 reads CALQSDRSTTGELFF. The DNA of the CDR3 is TGTGCCCTCCAATCGGACAGATCTACCACCGGGGAGCTGTTTTTT.

This clonotype has only a few counts. The chain's CDR3 is CASSMGGGIVRYTEAFF. In DNA form, the CDR3 reads TGTGCCAGCAGCATGGGTGGGGGGATCGTCCGTTACACTGAAGCTTTCTTT. The V and J genes are TRBV7-6 and TRBJ1-1; TRBD1 might be the D (5 bases). Per the germline V gene, CDR1 is SGHVS and CDR2 is FNYEAQ. V was trimmed by 5 bases and J by 3 bases, leaving 22 bases between them. This CDR3 comprises 17 residues.

This clonotype has only a few counts. This chain connects TRBV7-9 to TRBJ1-1; 11 nucleotides align to TRBD1. Losses at the gene ends were 4 bases for V and 7 bases for J; bases not matched to a gene: 11. CDR3 length equals 16 residues. CDR1 and CDR2 (germline): SEHNR, FQNEAQ (reference sequence). The CDR3 region is CASSSRTGGGNGEAFF. The DNA of the CDR3 is TGTGCCAGCAGCTCCCGGACAGGGGGCGGGAACGGTGAAGCTTTCTTT.

The chain links TRBV6-2 or TRBV6-3 to TRBJ2-2; 11 positions match TRBD1. The CDR3 covers 17 residues. Germline V gene data show CDR1 as MNHEY and CDR2 as SVGEGT. Trimming cost V 7 bases and J 4 bases; bases outside gene matches: 11. The CDR3, as DNA: TGTGCCAGCAAAACCCCAGGACAGGGGGCGACCACCGGGGAGCTGTTTTTT. Amino acids: CASKTPGQGATTGELFF.

The rearrangement links TRBV6-5 to TRBJ1-1; 12 bases align to TRBD1. The trim removed 6 bases at V and 3 bases at J, leaving 5 bases unmatched. Germline lookup yields CDR1 MNHEY and CDR2 SVGAGI. There are 15 residues in the CDR3. The CDR3 here is CASRGTGGGHTEAFF. Here the CDR3 DNA reads TGTGCCAGCAGGGGGACAGGGGGCGGGCACACTGAAGCTTTCTTT.

This clonotype occurred a few times. The chain uses TRBV7-8 and TRBJ2-3, with TRBD2 as a possible D gene (5 bases). Germline lookup yields CDR1 SGHVS and CDR2 FQNEAQ. The V and J ends lost 5 bases and 1 base respectively, with 10 bases between them. The CDR3 sequence is 14 residues long. CDR3 amino acids: CASSGRGGTDTQYF. The CDR3, as DNA: TGTGCCAGCAGCGGCCGGGGTGGCACAGATACGCAGTATTTT.

This sequence joins TRBV20-1 and TRBJ1-6; no firm D call. There are 15 residues in the CDR3. Trimming removed 0 bases from V and 3 bases from J, with 9 bases in between. The germline gives CDR1 DFQATT, CDR2 SNEGSKA (reference sequence). CDR3 protein: CSARDLGIYNSPLHF. The DNA for the CDR3 is TGCAGTGCTAGAGATCTGGGGATCTATAATTCACCCCTCCACTTT.

This clonotype was counted at least ten times. The chain couples TRBV6-6 to TRBJ1-1; the D is unclear. Germline CDR1 reads MNHNY; CDR2 reads SVGAGI (reference sequence). The CDR3 runs to 13 residues. Between the trimmed V and J ends, which lost 2 bases and 7 bases, there was a span of 11 bases. CDR3 loop: CASSYGGGSEAFF. The CDR3 DNA is TGTGCCAGCAGTTACGGCGGAGGTAGTGAAGCTTTCTTT.

The gene calls are TRBV19 and TRBJ1-5; D unresolved. The CDR3 is 14 amino acids. Deletions cut 3 bases from V and 7 bases from J, with 13 bases between. Germline V CDR1 and CDR2: LNHDA, SQIVND (reference sequence). Here the CDR3 DNA reads TGTGCCAGTAGTATGCCCTGGACGAGCCAGCCCCAGCATTTT. Translating gives CASSMPWTSQPQHF.

In this sample, this clonotype turned up a few times. This rearrangement joins TRBV12-3 or TRBV12-4 to TRBJ2-7; no reliable D call. With 3 bases removed from V and 0 bases from J, the gap between germline ends came to 15 bases. This CDR3 comprises 16 residues. CDR3 in amino acids: CASSFPERMSSYEQYF. The CDR3 nucleotides are TGTGCCAGCAGTTTTCCCGAAAGGATGAGCTCCTACGAGCAGTACTTC.